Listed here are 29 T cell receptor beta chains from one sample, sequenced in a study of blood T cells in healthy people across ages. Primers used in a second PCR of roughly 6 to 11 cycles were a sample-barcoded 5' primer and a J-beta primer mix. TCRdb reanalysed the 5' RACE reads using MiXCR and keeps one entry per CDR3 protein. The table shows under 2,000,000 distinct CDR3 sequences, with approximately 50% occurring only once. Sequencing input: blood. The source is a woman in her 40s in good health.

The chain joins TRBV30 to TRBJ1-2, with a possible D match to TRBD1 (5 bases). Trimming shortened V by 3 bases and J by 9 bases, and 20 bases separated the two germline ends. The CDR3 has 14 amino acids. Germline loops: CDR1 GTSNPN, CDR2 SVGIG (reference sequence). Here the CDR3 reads CAWRGPGTLKRYTF. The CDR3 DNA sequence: TGTGCCTGGAGGGGACCGGGAACCTTAAAGCGCTACACCTTC. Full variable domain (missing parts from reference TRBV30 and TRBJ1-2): SQTIHQWPATLVQPVGSPLSLECTVEGTSNPNLYWYRQAAGRGLQLLFYSVGIGQISSEVPQNLSASRPQDRQFILSSKKLLLSDSGFYLCAWRGPGTLKRYTFGSGTRLTVV.

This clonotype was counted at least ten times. CDR3 sequence: CASSLTPGPYGYTF. In DNA, the CDR3 is TGTGCCAGCAGCTTAACCCCCGGGCCCTATGGCTACACCTTC. The V call is TRBV7-2, the J call TRBJ1-2; D is unresolved. The CDR3 has 14 amino acids. Germline loops: CDR1 SGHTA, CDR2 FQGNSA. The V end lost 2 bases, the J end lost 4 bases, and 11 bases lay between the germline ends. Using reference TRBV7-2 and TRBJ1-2 for the parts outside the CDR3, the full variable domain is GAGVSQSPSNKVTEKGKDVELRCDPISGHTALYWYRQSLGQGLEFLIYFQGNSAPDKSGLPSDRFSAERTGGSVSTLTIQRTQQEDSAVYLCASSLTPGPYGYTFGSGTRLTVV.

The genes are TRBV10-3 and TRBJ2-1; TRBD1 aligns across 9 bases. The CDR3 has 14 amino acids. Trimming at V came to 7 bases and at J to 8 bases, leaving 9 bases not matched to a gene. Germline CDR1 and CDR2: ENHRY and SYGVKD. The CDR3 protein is CAITRTGVGDEQFF. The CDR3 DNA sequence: TGTGCCATCACTCGGACAGGGGTTGGTGATGAGCAGTTCTTC.

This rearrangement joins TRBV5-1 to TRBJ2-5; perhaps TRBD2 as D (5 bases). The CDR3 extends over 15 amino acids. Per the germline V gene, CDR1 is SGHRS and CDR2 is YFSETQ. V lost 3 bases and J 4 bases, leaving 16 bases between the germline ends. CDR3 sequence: CASSSNLADTETQYF. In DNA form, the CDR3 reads TGCGCCAGCAGCTCCAATCTAGCTGATACAGAGACCCAGTACTTC. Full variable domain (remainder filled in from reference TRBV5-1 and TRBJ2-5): KAGVTQTPRYLIKTRGQQVTLSCSPISGHRSVSWYQQTPGQGLQFLFEYFSETQRNKGNFPGRFSGRQFSNSRSEMNVSTLELGDSALYLCASSSNLADTETQYFGPGTRLLVL.

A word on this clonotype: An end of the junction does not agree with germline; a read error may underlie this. CDR3 in amino acids: CASRLVRDTQYF. The CDR3 DNA reads TGTGCCAGCAGATTAGTGAGAGATACGCAGTATTTT. The gene calls are TRBV12-3 or TRBV12-4 and TRBJ2-3; D gene uncertain. This CDR3 is 12 amino acids long.

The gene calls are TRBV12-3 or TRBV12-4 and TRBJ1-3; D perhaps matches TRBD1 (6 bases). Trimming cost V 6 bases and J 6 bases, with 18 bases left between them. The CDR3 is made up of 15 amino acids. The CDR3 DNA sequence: TGTGCCAGCAGCCCAGACGGGGGCTTAGAAAACACCATATATTTT. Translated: CASSPDGGLENTIYF.

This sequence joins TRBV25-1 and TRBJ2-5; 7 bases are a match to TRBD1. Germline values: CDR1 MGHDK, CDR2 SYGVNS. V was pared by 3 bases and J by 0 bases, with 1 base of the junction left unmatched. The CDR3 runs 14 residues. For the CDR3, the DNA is TGTGCCAGCAGTGAGAGGGGGCACCAAGAGACCCAGTACTTC. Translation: CASSERGHQETQYF.

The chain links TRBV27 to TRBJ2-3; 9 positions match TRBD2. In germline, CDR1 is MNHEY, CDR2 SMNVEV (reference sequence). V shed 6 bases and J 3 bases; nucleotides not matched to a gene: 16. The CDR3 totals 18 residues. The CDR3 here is CASSTFSSLAGLTDTQYF. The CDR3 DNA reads TGTGCCAGCAGCACATTCTCCTCCCTAGCGGGGTTAACAGATACGCAGTATTTT.

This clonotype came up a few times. In DNA form, the CDR3 reads TGTGCCAGCAGCGGGTCCAGGGGTCCTGAGCAGTTCTTC. Translating gives CASSGSRGPEQFF. The genes are TRBV5-5 and TRBJ2-1; D may be TRBD1 (6 bases). The V and J ends lost 4 bases and 9 bases respectively, with 14 bases between them. Germline CDR1 is SGHKS and CDR2 is YYEKEE (reference sequence). CDR3 length: 13 amino acids.

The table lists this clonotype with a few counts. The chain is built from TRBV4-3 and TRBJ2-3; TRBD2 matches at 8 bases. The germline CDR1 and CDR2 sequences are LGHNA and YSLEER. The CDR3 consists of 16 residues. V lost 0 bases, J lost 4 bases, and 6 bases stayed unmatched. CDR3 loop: CASSQERSGGSDTQYF. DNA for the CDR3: TGCGCCAGCAGCCAAGAGCGAAGCGGGGGATCAGATACGCAGTATTTT.

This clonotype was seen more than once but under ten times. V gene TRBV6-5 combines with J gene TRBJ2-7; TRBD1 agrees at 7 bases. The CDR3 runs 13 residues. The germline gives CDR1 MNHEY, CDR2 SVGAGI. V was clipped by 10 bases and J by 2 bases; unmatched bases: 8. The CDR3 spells CATTPGQTYEQYF. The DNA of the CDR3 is TGTGCCACCACCCCGGGACAGACCTACGAGCAGTACTTC.

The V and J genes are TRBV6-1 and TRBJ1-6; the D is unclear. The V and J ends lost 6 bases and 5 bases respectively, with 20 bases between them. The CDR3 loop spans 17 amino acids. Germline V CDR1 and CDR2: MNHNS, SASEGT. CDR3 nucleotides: TGTGCCAGCAGCCGAAAGGCCAGCAGGAAAAATAATTCACCCCTCCACTTT. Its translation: CASSRKASRKNNSPLHF.

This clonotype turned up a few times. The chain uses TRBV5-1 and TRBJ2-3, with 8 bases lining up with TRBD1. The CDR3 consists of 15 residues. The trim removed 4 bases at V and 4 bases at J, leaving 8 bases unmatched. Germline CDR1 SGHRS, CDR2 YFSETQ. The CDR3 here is CASSQDRAVADTQYF. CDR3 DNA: TGCGCCAGCAGCCAGGACAGGGCGGTCGCAGATACGCAGTATTTT.

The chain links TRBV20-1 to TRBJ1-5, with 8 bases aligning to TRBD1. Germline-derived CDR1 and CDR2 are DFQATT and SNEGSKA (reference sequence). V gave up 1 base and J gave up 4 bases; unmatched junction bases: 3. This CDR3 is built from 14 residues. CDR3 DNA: TGCAGTGCTAGAGCAGGGGGCTGGAATCAGCCCCAGCATTTT. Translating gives CSARAGGWNQPQHF.

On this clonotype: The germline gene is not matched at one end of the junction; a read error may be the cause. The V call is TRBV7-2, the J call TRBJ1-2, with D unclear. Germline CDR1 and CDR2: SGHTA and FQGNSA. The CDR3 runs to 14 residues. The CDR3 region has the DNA TGTGCCAACAGCTTAGCGGGGAATAACTATGGCTACACCTTC. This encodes CANSLAGNNYGYTF. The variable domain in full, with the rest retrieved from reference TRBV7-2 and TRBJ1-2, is GAGVSQSPSNKVTEKGKDVELRCDPISGHTALYWYRQSLGQGLEFLIYFQGNSAPDKSGLPSDRFSAERTGGSVSTLTIQRTQQEDSAVYLCANSLAGNNYGYTFGSGTRLTVV.

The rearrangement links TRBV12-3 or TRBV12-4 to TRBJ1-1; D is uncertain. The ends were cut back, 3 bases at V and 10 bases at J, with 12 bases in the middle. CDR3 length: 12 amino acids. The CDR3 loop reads CASSFHSAGAFF. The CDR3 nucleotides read TGTGCCAGCAGTTTTCACAGCGCTGGAGCTTTCTTT.

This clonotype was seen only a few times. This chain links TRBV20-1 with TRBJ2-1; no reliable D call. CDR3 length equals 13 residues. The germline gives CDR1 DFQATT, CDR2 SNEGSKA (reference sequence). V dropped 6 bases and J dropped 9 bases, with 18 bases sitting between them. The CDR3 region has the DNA TGCAGTGCCCAACCCCCTCTTGGTAGTGAGCAGTTCTTC. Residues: CSAQPPLGSEQFF.

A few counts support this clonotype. CDR3 region: CASSYRGPSQETQYF. The CDR3 bases are TGTGCCAGCAGTTACAGGGGGCCCTCCCAAGAGACCCAGTACTTC. The chain joins TRBV6-5 to TRBJ2-5; 7 bases are a match to TRBD1. This CDR3 is built from 15 residues. V lost 2 bases to trimming and J lost 1 base; unmatched junction nucleotides: 4. Germline V gene sequence: CDR1 MNHEY, CDR2 SVGAGI.

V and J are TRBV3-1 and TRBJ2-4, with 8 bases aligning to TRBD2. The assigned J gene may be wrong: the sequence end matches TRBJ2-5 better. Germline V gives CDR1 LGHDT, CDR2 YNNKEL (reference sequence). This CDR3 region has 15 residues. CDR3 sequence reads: CASSRRGGRQETQYF. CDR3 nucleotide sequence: TGTGCCAGCAGCCGACGGGGGGGCCGTCAAGAGACCCAGTACTTC.

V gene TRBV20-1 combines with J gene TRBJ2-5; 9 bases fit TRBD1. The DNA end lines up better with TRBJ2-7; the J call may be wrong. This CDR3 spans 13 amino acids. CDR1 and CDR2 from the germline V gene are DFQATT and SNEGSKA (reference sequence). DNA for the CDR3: TGCAGTGCTAGCCGGGACAGGGACAGCGAGCAGTACTTC. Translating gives CSASRDRDSEQYF.

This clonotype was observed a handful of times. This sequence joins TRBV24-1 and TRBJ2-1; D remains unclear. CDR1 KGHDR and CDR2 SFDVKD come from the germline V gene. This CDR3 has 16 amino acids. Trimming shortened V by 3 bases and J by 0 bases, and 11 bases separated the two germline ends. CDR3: CATSDLSTFSYNEQFF. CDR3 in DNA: TGTGCCACCAGTGATCTATCTACCTTCTCCTACAATGAGCAGTTCTTC.

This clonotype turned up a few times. The CDR3 sequence is CSAVGVTGGNEQYF. The CDR3 coding sequence is TGCAGTGCCGTTGGGGTGACAGGGGGTAACGAGCAGTACTTC. The chain carries TRBV20-1 and TRBJ2-7; 9 bases agree with TRBD1. In germline, CDR1 is DFQATT, CDR2 SNEGSKA (reference sequence). Trimming at V came to 6 bases and at J to 5 bases, leaving 11 bases not matched to a gene. The CDR3 runs to 14 residues.

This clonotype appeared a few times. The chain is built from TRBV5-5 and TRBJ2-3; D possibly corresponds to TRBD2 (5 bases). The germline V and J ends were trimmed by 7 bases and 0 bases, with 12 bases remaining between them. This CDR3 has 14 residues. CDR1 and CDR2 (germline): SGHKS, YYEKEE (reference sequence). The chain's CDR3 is CASEGASSTDTQYF. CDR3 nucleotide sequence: TGTGCCAGCGAGGGTGCCTCTAGCACAGATACGCAGTATTTT.

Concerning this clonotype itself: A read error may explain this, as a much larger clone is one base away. CDR3 bases: TGTGCCAGCAGTTACACAGCCTACGAGCAGTACTTC. It yields the protein CASSYTAYEQYF. This chain uses TRBV6-2 or TRBV6-3 with TRBJ2-7; D remains ambiguous. V was clipped by 2 bases and J by 2 bases, with 4 bases between them. CDR1 is MNHEY and CDR2 is SVGEGT in the germline V gene. The length of the CDR3 is 12 residues.

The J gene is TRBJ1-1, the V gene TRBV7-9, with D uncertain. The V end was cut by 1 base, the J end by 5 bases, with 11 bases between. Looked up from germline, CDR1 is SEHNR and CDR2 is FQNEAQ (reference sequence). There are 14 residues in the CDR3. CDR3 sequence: CASSLVGYRTEAFF. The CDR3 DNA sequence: TGTGCCAGCAGCTTAGTGGGTTATCGGACTGAAGCTTTCTTT.

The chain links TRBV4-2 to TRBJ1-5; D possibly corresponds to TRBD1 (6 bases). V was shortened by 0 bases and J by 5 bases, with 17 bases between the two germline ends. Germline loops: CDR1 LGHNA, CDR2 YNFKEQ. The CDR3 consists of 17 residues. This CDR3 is CASSQDWGRGLDQPQHF. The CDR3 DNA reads TGTGCCAGCAGCCAAGATTGGGGCAGGGGTCTTGATCAGCCCCAGCATTTT.

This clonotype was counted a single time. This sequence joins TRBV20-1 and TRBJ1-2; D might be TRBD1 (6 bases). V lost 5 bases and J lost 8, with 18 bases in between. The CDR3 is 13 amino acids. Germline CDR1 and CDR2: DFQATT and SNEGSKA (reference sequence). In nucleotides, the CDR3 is TGCAGTGCTGAGGGCAGGGGATATTGGGGCTACACCTTC. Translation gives CSAEGRGYWGYTF.

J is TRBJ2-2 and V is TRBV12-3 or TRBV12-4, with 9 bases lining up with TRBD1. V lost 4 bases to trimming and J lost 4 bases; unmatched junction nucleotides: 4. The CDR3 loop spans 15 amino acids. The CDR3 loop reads CASSSGQGTTGELFF. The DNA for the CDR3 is TGTGCCAGCAGTTCAGGACAGGGGACCACCGGGGAGCTGTTTTTT.

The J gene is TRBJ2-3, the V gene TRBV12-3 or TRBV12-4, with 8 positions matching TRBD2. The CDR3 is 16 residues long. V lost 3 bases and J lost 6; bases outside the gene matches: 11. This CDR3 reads CASSLGLGGGGDTQYF. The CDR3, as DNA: TGTGCCAGCAGTTTGGGACTGGGGGGCGGGGGGGATACGCAGTATTTT.